Sequencing of this TCR beta chain was carried out in a study of T cells in Graves' hyperthyroidism and ophthalmopathy. TCR beta CDR3 sequences were amplified from RNA transcripts. TCR CDR3 regions were first amplified by RT-PCR with HTBI primers. MiXCR, applied by TCRdb to the multiplex PCR reads, yields one record per CDR3 protein. This sample has 300,000 to 450,000 distinct CDR3 sequences, with less than 15% found just once. The V end lost 6 bases, the J end lost 5 bases, and 10 bases lay between the germline ends. The CDR3 extends over 12 amino acids. Germline CDR1 reads SNHLY; CDR2 reads FYNNEI. Those with hyperthyroidism were 18 to 65 years old, newly diagnosed, and ill for under 2 months.

Input material: blood. This TCR came from a woman between 18 and 29 years old with Graves' hyperthyroidism. The V call is TRBV2, the J call TRBJ1-1; D not certain. CDR3 residues: CASRPGRTEAFF. The DNA of the CDR3 is TGTGCCAGCAGACCGGGGAGGACTGAAGCTTTCTTT.